The 8 T cell receptor beta chains listed next were all sequenced from one sample in a study of OX40 agonist ivuxolimab in advanced cancers. Profiling relied on immunoSEQ multiplex PCR, and the TCRdb table lists in-frame clones only, not all of them. The profile shows about 83,000 clones, about 81% of them singletons. The sample consisted of CD4+ or CD8+ T cells sorted from blood, taken in a trial of the OX40 agonist ivuxolimab. The receptors derive from an adult with an advanced solid tumor such as melanoma, head and neck, liver or kidney cancer.

The chain recombines TRBV13 with TRBJ1-1, with D possibly TRBD1 on 5 matching bases. V was trimmed by 1 base and J by 8 bases, leaving 17 bases between them. From germline, CDR1 is PRHDT and CDR2 FYEKMQ (reference sequence). This CDR3 spans 15 amino acids. The CDR3 DNA sequence: TGTGCCAGCAGCTTAGTGGGACCTTGGGGATTAGAAGCTTTCTTT. Translation gives CASSLVGPWGLEAFF.

The V gene is TRBV28, the J gene TRBJ1-1, with D possibly being TRBD1 (5 bases). There are 11 residues in the CDR3. Germline V CDR1 and CDR2: MDHEN, SYDVKM. The V gene lost 8 bases and the J gene lost 3 bases, with 7 bases spanning the gap. In nucleotides, the CDR3 is TGTGCCAGCGTGGGGGACACTGAAGCTTTCTTT. Residues: CASVGDTEAFF.

The rearrangement joins TRBV5-5 to TRBJ1-1; no firm D call. There are 14 residues in the CDR3. Trimming left V 4 bases short and J 1 base short, with 11 bases between. Germline-derived CDR1 and CDR2 are SGHKS and YYEKEE (reference sequence). The CDR3 protein is CASSPFWGNTEAFF. For the CDR3, the DNA is TGTGCCAGCAGCCCCTTTTGGGGGAACACTGAAGCTTTCTTT.

The chain couples TRBV11-3 to TRBJ2-2; D call uncertain. Per germline, CDR1 SGHNT and CDR2 YENEEA. The CDR3 runs to 14 residues. V gave up 6 bases and J gave up 0 bases, with 8 bases separating them. CDR3 in DNA: TGTGCCAGCAGACCCCGGGCGAACACCGGGGAGCTGTTTTTT. This sequence encodes CASRPRANTGELFF.

The rearrangement uses TRBV6-1 and TRBJ2-5; D uncertain. V was clipped by 6 bases and J by 4 bases, with 12 bases between them. CDR3 size: 13 residues. The germline CDR1 and CDR2 sequences are MNHNS and SASEGT. The CDR3 nucleotides read TGTGCCAGCAGCCACAGCCCGGGAGAGACCCAGTACTTC. Translation gives CASSHSPGETQYF.

The chain combines TRBV7-2 with TRBJ2-7; D might be TRBD1 or TRBD2, each matching 5 bases. V dropped 1 base and J dropped 3 bases, with 13 bases sitting between them. CDR1 SGHTA and CDR2 FQGNSA come from the germline V gene. The length of the CDR3 is 15 residues. The DNA for the CDR3 is TGTGCCAGCAGCTTAGATCCCGGGGACGACTACGAGCAGTACTTC. This codes for CASSLDPGDDYEQYF.

V usage is TRBV5-1 and J usage is TRBJ2-1; D gene unclear. Trimming cost V 0 bases and J 0 bases, with 10 bases left between them. Germline assignment: CDR1 SGHRS and CDR2 YFSETQ. CDR3 length: 16 amino acids. The CDR3 loop reads CASSLAGPSSYNEQFF. As DNA, the CDR3 is TGCGCCAGCAGCTTGGCTGGCCCTAGCTCCTACAATGAGCAGTTCTTC.

The CDR3 coding sequence is TGCGCCAGCAGCTTGCGACTAGCGGGGGGGATAACAGATACGCAGTATTTT. Translated, it gives CASSLRLAGGITDTQYF. The chain has TRBV5-1 and TRBJ2-3; 14 nucleotides agree with TRBD2. The ends lost 1 base at V and 3 bases at J; junction bases unmatched: 4. Per the germline V gene, CDR1 is SGHRS and CDR2 is YFSETQ. There are 17 residues in the CDR3.